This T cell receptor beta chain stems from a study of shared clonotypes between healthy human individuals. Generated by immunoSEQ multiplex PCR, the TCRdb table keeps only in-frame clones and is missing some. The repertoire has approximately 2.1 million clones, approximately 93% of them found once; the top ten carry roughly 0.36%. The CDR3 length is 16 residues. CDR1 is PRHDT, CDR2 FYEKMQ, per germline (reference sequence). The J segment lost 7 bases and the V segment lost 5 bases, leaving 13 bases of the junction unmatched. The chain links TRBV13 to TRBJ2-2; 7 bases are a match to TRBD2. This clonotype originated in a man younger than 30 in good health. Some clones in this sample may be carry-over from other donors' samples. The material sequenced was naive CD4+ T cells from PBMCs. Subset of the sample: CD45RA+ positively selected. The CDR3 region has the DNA TGTGCCAGCAGCCCCCAAGCGGGAAGGTGGGGCGGGGAGCTGTTTTTT. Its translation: CASSPQAGRWGGELFF.